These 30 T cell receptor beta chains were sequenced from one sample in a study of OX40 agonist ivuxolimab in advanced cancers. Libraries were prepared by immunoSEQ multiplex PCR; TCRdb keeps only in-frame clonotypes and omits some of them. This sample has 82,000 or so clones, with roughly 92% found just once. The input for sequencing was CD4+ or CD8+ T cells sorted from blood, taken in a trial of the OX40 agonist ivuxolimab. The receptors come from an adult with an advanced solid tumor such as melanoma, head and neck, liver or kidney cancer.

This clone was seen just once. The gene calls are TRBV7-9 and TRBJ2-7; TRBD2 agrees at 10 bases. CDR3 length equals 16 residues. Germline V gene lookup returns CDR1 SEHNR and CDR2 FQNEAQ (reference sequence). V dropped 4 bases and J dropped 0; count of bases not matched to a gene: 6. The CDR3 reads CASSSLAGASSYEQYF. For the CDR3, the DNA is TGTGCCAGCAGCTCGCTAGCGGGAGCTAGCTCCTACGAGCAGTACTTC.

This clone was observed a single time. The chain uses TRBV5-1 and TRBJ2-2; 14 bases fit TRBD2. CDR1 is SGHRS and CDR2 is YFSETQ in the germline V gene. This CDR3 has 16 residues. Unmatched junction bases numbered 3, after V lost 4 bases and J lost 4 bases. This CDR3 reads CASSPGLAGGTGELFF. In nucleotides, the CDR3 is TGCGCCAGCAGCCCTGGACTAGCGGGAGGCACCGGGGAGCTGTTTTTT.

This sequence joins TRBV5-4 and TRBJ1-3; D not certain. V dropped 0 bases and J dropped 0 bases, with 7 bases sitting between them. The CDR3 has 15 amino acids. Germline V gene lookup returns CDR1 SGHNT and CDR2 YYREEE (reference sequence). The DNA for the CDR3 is TGTGCCAGCAGCTTGGGGTCAGGCTCTGGAAACACCATATATTTT. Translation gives CASSLGSGSGNTIYF.

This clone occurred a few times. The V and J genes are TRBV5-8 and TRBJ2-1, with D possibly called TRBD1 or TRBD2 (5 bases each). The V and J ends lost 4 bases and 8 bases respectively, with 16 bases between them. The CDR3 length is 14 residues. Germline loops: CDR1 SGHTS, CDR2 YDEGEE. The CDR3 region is CASSPWAVGDEQFF. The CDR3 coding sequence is TGTGCCAGCAGCCCGTGGGCCGTGGGGGATGAGCAGTTCTTC.

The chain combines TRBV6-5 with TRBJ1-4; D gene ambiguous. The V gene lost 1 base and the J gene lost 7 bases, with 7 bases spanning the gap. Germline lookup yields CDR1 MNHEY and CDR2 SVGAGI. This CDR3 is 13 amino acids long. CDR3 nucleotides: TGTGCCAGCAGTTACTGGGTTGGTGAAAAACTGTTTTTT. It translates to CASSYWVGEKLFF.

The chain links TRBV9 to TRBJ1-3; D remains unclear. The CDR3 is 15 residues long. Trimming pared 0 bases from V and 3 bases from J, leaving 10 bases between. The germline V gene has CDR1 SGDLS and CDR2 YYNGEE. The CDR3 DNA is TGTGCCAGCAGCGTAGCTGGGGTTGGTGGAAACACCATATATTTT. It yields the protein CASSVAGVGGNTIYF.

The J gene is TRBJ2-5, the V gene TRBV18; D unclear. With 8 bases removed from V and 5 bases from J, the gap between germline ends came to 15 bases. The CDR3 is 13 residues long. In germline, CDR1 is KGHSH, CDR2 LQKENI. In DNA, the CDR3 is TGTGCCAGCACGCTCCGGCCCGTTGAGACCCAGTACTTC. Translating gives CASTLRPVETQYF.

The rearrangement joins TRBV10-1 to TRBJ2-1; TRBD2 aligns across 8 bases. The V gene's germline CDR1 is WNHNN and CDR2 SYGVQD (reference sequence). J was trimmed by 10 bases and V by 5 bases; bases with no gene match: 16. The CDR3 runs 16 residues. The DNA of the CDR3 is TGCGCCAGCAGTCTCTGGACTAGCAGCGTAGTCTCCGAGCAGTTCTTC. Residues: CASSLWTSSVVSEQFF.

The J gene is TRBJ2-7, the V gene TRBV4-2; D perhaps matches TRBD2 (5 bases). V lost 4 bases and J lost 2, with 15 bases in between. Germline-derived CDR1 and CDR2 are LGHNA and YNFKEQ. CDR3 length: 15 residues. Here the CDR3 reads CASSRGREQPYEQYF. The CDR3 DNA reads TGTGCCAGCAGCCGAGGACGGGAACAACCCTACGAGCAGTACTTC.

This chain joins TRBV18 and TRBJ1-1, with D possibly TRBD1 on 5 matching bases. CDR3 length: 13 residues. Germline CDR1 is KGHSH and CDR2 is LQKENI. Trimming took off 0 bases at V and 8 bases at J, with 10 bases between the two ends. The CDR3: CASSPPSREEAFF. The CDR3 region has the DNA TGTGCCAGCTCACCACCTTCCAGGGAAGAAGCTTTCTTT.

CDR3 amino acids: CASSATGPLGGYTF. CDR3 coding DNA: TGCGCCAGCAGCGCTACAGGCCCTCTCGGTGGCTACACCTTC. The chain couples TRBV5-1 to TRBJ1-2; tentatively, D is TRBD1 (5 bases). V was shortened by 4 bases and J by 7 bases, with 17 bases between the two germline ends. From germline, CDR1 is SGHRS and CDR2 YFSETQ. This CDR3 comprises 14 residues.

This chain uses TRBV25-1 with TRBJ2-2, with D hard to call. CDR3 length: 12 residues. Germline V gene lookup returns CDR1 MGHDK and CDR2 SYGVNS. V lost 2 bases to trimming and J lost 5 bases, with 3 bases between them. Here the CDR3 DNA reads TGTGCCAGCAGTGAAAATACCGGGGAGCTGTTTTTT. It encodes CASSENTGELFF.

The CDR3 is CASRNRGAATGELFF. The CDR3 DNA is TGTGCCAGTAGGAACAGGGGAGCGGCCACCGGGGAGCTGTTTTTT. This chain joins TRBV19 and TRBJ2-2, with 7 bases that match TRBD1. Germline CDR1 LNHDA, CDR2 SQIVND (reference sequence). Trimming took 6 bases from V and 4 from J; bases not matched to a gene: 8. This CDR3 has 15 residues.

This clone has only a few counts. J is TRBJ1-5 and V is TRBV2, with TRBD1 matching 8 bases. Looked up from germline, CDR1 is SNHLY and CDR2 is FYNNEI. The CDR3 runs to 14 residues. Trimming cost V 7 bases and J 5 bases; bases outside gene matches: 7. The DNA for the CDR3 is TGTGCCAGCAACCAACAGGGGGTGGATCAGCCCCAGCATTTT. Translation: CASNQQGVDQPQHF.

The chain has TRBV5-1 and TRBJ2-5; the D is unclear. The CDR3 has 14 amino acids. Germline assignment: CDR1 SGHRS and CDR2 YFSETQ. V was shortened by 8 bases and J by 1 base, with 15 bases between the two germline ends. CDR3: CASRVVLAQETQYF. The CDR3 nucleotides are TGCGCCAGTCGGGTGGTCTTGGCCCAAGAGACCCAGTACTTC. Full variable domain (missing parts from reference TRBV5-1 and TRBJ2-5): KAGVTQTPRYLIKTRGQQVTLSCSPISGHRSVSWYQQTPGQGLQFLFEYFSETQRNKGNFPGRFSGRQFSNSRSEMNVSTLELGDSALYLCASRVVLAQETQYFGPGTRLLVL.

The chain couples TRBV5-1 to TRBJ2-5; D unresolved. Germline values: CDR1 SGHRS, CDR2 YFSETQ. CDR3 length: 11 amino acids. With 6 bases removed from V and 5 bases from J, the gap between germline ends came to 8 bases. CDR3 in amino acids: CASTGQETQYF. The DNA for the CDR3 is TGCGCCAGCACCGGCCAGGAGACCCAGTACTTC. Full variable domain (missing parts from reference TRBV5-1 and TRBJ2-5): KAGVTQTPRYLIKTRGQQVTLSCSPISGHRSVSWYQQTPGQGLQFLFEYFSETQRNKGNFPGRFSGRQFSNSRSEMNVSTLELGDSALYLCASTGQETQYFGPGTRLLVL.

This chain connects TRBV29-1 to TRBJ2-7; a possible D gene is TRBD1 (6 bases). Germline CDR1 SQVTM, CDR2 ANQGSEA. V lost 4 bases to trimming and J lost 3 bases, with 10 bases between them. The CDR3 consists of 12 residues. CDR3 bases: TGCAGCGTTGTCACAGGGCTCTACGAGCAGTACTTC. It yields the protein CSVVTGLYEQYF.

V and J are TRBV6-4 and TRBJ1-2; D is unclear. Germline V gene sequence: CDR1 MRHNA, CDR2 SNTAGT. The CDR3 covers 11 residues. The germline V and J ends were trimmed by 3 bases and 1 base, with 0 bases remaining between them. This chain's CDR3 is CASSDNYGYTF. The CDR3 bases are TGTGCCAGCAGTGATAACTATGGCTACACCTTC.

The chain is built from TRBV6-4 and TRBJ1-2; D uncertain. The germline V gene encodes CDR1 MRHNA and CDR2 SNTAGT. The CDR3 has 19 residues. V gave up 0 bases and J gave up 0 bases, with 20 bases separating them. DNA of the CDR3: TGTGCCAGCAGTGACTCGAATCTGAGCACCCCCGCAGCTAACTATGGCTACACCTTC. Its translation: CASSDSNLSTPAANYGYTF.

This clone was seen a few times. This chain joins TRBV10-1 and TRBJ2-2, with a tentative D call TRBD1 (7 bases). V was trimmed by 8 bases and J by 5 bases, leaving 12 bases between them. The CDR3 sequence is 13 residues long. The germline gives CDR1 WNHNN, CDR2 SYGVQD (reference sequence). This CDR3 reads CASRAGGTGELFF. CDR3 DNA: TGCGCCAGCCGGGCAGGGGGGACCGGGGAGCTGTTTTTT.

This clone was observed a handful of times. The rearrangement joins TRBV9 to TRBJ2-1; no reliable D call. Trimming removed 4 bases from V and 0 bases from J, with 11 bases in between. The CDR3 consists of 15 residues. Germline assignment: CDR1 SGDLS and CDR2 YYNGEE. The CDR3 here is CASSLDPSSYNEQFF. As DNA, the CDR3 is TGTGCCAGCAGCCTGGACCCGAGCTCCTACAATGAGCAGTTCTTC. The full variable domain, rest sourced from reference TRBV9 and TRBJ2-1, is DSGVTQTPKHLITATGQRVTLRCSPRSGDLSVYWYQQSLDQGLQFLIQYYNGEERAKGNILERFSAQQFPDLHSELNLSSLELGDSALYFCASSLDPSSYNEQFFGPGTRLTVL.

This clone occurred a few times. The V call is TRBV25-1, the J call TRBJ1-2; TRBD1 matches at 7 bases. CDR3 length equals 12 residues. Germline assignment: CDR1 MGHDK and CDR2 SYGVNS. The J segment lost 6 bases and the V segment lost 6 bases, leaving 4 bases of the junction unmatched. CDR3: CASRITGDGYTF. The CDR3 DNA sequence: TGTGCCAGCAGGATAACAGGGGATGGCTACACCTTC.

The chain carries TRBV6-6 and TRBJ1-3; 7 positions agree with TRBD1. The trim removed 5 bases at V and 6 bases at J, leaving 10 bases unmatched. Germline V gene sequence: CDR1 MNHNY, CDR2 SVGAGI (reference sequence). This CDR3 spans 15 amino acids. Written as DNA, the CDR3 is TGTGCCAGCAGTAGTCCGGGACAGAGGTTAAACACCATATATTTT. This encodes CASSSPGQRLNTIYF.

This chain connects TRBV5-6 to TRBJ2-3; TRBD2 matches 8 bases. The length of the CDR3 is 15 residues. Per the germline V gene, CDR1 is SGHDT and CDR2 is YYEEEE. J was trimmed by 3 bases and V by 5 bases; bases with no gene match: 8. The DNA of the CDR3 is TGTGCCAGCAGGTTAGCGGGATCACAGACAGATACGCAGTATTTT. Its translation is CASRLAGSQTDTQYF.

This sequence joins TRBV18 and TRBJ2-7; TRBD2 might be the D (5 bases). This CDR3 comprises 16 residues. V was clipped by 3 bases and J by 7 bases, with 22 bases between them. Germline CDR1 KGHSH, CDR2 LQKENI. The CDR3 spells CASSPLPGTSTGEQYF. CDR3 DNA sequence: TGTGCCAGCTCACCCCTACCGGGAACCTCGACGGGGGAGCAGTACTTC.

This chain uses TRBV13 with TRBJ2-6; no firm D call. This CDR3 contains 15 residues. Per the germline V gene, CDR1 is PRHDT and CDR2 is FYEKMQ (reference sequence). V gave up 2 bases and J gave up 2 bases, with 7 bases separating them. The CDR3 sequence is CASSLSGTGANVLTF. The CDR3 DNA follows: TGTGCCAGCAGCTTAAGTGGGACTGGGGCCAACGTCCTGACTTTC.

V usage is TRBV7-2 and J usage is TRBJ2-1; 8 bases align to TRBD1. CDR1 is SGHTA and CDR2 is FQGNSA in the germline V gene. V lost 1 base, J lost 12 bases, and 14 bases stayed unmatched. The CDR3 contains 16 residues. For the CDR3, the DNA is TGTGCCAGCAGCTTAGGAACAGGGGGAAGGGTGAGTAGGCAGTTCTTC. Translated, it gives CASSLGTGGRVSRQFF.

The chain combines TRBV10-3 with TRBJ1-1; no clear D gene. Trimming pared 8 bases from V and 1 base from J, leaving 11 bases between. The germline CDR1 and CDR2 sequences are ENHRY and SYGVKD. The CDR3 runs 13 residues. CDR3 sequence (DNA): TGTGCCATCCGGTTCGACCCGAACACTGAAGCTTTCTTT. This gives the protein CAIRFDPNTEAFF.

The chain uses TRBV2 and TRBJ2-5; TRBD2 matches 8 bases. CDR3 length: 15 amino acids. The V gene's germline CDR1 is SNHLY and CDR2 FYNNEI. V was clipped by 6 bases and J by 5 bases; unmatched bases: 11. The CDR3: CASRRREGGWETQYF. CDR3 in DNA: TGTGCCAGCAGAAGACGGGAGGGGGGATGGGAGACCCAGTACTTC.

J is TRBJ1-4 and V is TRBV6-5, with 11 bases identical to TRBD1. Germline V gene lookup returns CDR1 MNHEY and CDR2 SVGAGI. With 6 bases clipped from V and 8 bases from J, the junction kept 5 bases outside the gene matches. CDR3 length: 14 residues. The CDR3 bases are TGTGCCAGCAGCAGGGACAGGGGGTGGGAAAAACTGTTTTTT. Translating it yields CASSRDRGWEKLFF.